A single count supports the clone carrying this T cell receptor beta chain. The V segment lost 0 bases and the J segment 6 bases; nucleotides outside the gene matches: 7. CDR3 length equals 16 residues. CDR1 LGHNA and CDR2 YSLEER come from the germline V gene. This sample was taken from a study of blood T cell repertoires in COVID-19. Study-wide background: The origin of the acute and convalescent COVID-19 samples was the United States, Italy and Spain.

Per the study methods: It was from reference gene primer amplification that nucleated cell counts were estimated. Method: immunoSEQ multiplex PCR; TCRdb's copy keeps in-frame clones and lacks some. That table gives V, J and clone size, and the DNA gave D and trimming. The sample lists 260,000 or so clones; about 91% were seen once. Recruitment covered about two dozen US areas and drew participants whose ages spanned roughly 18 to 90 years. Participants reported their clinical history, and cohort assignment relied on those reports. Sequenced input: PBMCs or T cells enriched from blood (not recorded which). This sequence was found in a woman in her thirties or forties with acute COVID-19. The rearrangement joins TRBV4-3 to TRBJ2-1; 8 bases line up with TRBD2. The CDR3 sequence is CASSQDVGRVVNEQFF. The CDR3 DNA reads TGCGCCAGCAGCCAAGATGTCGGGAGGGTTGTCAATGAGCAGTTCTTC.